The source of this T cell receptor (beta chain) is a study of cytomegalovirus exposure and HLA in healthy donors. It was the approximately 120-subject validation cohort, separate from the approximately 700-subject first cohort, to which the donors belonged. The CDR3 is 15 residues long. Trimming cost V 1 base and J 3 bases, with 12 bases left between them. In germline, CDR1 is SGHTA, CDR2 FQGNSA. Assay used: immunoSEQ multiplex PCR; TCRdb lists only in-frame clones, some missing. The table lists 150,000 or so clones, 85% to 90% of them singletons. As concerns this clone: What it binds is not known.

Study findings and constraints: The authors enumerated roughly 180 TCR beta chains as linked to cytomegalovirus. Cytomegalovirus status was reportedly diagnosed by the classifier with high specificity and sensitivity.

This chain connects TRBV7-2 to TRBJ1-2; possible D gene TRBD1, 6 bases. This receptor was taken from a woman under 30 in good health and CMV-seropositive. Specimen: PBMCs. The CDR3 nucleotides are TGTGCCAGCAGCTTAGAGGCAGGGGTAGACTATGGCTACACCTTC. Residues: CASSLEAGVDYGYTF.